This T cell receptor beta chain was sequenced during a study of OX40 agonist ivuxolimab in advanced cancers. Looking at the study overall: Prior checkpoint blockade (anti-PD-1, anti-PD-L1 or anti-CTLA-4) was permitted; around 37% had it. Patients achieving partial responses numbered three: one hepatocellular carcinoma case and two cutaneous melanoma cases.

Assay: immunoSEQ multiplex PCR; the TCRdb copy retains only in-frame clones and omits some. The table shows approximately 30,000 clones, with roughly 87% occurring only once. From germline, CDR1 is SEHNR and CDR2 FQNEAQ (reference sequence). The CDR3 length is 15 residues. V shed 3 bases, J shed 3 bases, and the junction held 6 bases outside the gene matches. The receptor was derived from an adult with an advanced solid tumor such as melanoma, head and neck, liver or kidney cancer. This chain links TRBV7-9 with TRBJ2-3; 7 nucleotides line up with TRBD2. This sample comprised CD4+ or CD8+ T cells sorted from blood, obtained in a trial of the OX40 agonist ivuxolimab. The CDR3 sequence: CASSFWGGRTDTQYF. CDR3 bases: TGTGCCAGCAGCTTCTGGGGGGGTCGGACAGATACGCAGTATTTT.